This passage covers 13 T cell receptor beta chains from one sample sequenced in a study of cytomegalovirus exposure and HLA in healthy donors. Primers: 60 Vbeta forward and 13 Jbeta reverse. The protocol was immunoSEQ multiplex PCR, while the TCRdb copy is restricted to in-frame clones and leaves out a portion. This table has about 180,000 clones, about four fifths appearing once. Sequenced input: PBMCs. Source of these receptors: a man in his thirties or forties in good health and CMV-seropositive.

This chain links TRBV30 with TRBJ1-3, with 7 bases that match TRBD1. The DNA end is more similar to TRBJ2-2, so the J call may be wrong. Per germline, CDR1 GTSNPN and CDR2 SVGIG (reference sequence). This CDR3 has 12 amino acids. CDR3 in DNA: TGTGCCTGGAACAGGGGCACCGGGGAGCTGTTTTTT. Amino acid sequence: CAWNRGTGELFF.

CDR3 region: CASSSTEDYGYTF. The CDR3 DNA reads as TGTGCCAGCAGCTCGACAGAAGACTATGGCTACACCTTC. The chain links TRBV5-6 to TRBJ1-2; a weak D match, TRBD1 (5 bases). Germline values: CDR1 SGHDT, CDR2 YYEEEE. Between the trimmed V and J ends, which lost 3 bases and 3 bases, there was a span of 9 bases. The CDR3 is 13 amino acids.

The chain carries TRBV18 and TRBJ1-4; D is ambiguous. CDR1 and CDR2 from the germline V gene are KGHSH and LQKENI. The V end lost 2 bases, the J end lost 0 bases, and 4 bases lay between the germline ends. This CDR3 has 14 amino acids. In nucleotides, the CDR3 is TGTGCCAGCTCACCAGGAGCAACTAATGAAAAACTGTTTTTT. Translation gives CASSPGATNEKLFF.

CDR3 sequence reads: CATSRERTIGEKLFF. The CDR3 DNA reads as TGTGCCACCAGCAGAGAGAGGACAATCGGTGAAAAACTGTTTTTT. The chain uses TRBV15 and TRBJ1-4, with TRBD1 as a possible D gene (5 bases). The CDR3 runs to 15 residues. Germline CDR1 reads LNHNV; CDR2 reads YYDKDF (reference sequence). The V end was cut by 0 bases, the J end by 7 bases, with 12 bases between.

V usage is TRBV9 and J usage is TRBJ1-2; D possibly corresponds to TRBD1 (5 bases). CDR3 length: 14 residues. The germline V and J ends were trimmed by 3 bases and 2 bases, with 11 bases remaining between them. Germline CDR1 reads SGDLS; CDR2 reads YYNGEE. CDR3 nucleotides: TGTGCCAGCAGCGGCCAGGAGGGGAACTATGGCTACACCTTC. Amino acid sequence: CASSGQEGNYGYTF.

The rearrangement uses TRBV7-9 and TRBJ1-1; TRBD1 is a possible D gene (6 bases). V gave up 7 bases and J gave up 1 base, with 10 bases separating them. The CDR3 contains 13 residues. Germline CDR1 is SEHNR and CDR2 is FQNEAQ (reference sequence). The CDR3 sequence: CASIPTGNTEAFF. CDR3 DNA: TGTGCCAGCATACCGACAGGGAACACTGAAGCTTTCTTT. Looking up the rest from reference TRBV7-9 and TRBJ1-1 gives the full variable domain: DTGVSQNPRHKITKRGQNVTFRCDPISEHNRLYWYRQTLGQGPEFLTYFQNEAQLEKSRLLSDRFSAERPKGSFSTLEIQRTEQGDSAMYLCASIPTGNTEAFFGQGTRLTVV.

This clone was detected once. The chain carries TRBV19 and TRBJ2-6, with D unclear. V lost 1 base and J lost 2, with 12 bases in between. Looked up from germline, CDR1 is LNHDA and CDR2 is SQIVND (reference sequence). The CDR3 length is 17 residues. The CDR3 reads CASSIASGYPGANVLTF. Here the CDR3 DNA reads TGTGCCAGTAGTATAGCGTCCGGGTACCCTGGGGCCAACGTCCTGACTTTC.

CDR3 bases: TGTGCCAGCAGCGTAGGGCGCACGGGATTGAACACCGGGGAGCTGTTTTTT. Translation gives CASSVGRTGLNTGELFF. The genes are TRBV9 and TRBJ2-2; possibly TRBD2 for D (5 bases). V dropped 0 bases and J dropped 1 base, with 13 bases sitting between them. This CDR3 contains 17 residues. CDR1 is SGDLS, CDR2 YYNGEE, per germline. The full variable domain, with the rest looked up from reference TRBV9 and TRBJ2-2, is DSGVTQTPKHLITATGQRVTLRCSPRSGDLSVYWYQQSLDQGLQFLIQYYNGEERAKGNILERFSAQQFPDLHSELNLSSLELGDSALYFCASSVGRTGLNTGELFFGEGSRLTVL.

The rearrangement uses TRBV6-1 and TRBJ2-5; D may be TRBD1 (5 bases). Germline loops: CDR1 MNHNS, CDR2 SASEGT. The CDR3 runs 13 residues. V lost 4 bases and J lost 5, with 11 bases in between. The CDR3 bases are TGTGCCAGCAGTGTTCAGGGATTGGAGACCCAGTACTTC. Protein product: CASSVQGLETQYF.

The V call is TRBV6-4, the J call TRBJ1-1; D is possibly TRBD1 (5 bases). The CDR3 is 12 residues long. From germline, CDR1 is MRHNA and CDR2 SNTAGT. Deletions cut 0 bases from V and 10 bases from J, with 9 bases between. The CDR3 loop reads CASSDSGGRAFF. In nucleotides, the CDR3 is TGTGCCAGCAGTGACTCGGGGGGACGAGCTTTCTTT.

This clone was seen a handful of times. The rearrangement uses TRBV7-9 and TRBJ2-3, with 7 nucleotides matching TRBD2. The CDR3 has 16 amino acids. V shed 5 bases and J 1 base; nucleotides not matched to a gene: 9. Germline V gene data show CDR1 as SEHNR and CDR2 as FQNEAQ (reference sequence). The CDR3, as DNA: TGTGCCAGCAGCCTACGGGGAGGGTCGGGCACAGATACGCAGTATTTT. As protein: CASSLRGGSGTDTQYF.

This chain uses TRBV4-1 with TRBJ2-2; no clear D gene. This CDR3 spans 17 amino acids. The V end was cut by 2 bases, the J end by 0 bases, with 13 bases between. Germline V gene data show CDR1 as MGHRA and CDR2 as YSYEKL. The CDR3 nucleotides are TGCGCCAGCAGCCAAAAAGCCGTCCTCGCGAACACCGGGGAGCTGTTTTTT. Encoded protein: CASSQKAVLANTGELFF.

J is TRBJ1-1 and V is TRBV19, with D unresolved. This CDR3 is built from 13 residues. Germline assignment: CDR1 LNHDA and CDR2 SQIVND (reference sequence). V was clipped by 5 bases and J by 0 bases, with 7 bases between them. The CDR3, as DNA: TGTGCCAGTAGTCCCCAGATGAACACTGAAGCTTTCTTT. Encoded protein: CASSPQMNTEAFF.